The 27 T cell receptor beta chains reported below all come from one sample, sequenced in a study of vaccination and CD4 T cells after COVID-19. Noted time point: late sampling 161 to 241 days after vaccination in a few convalescent patients. Indicated treatment: roughly 11-day PBMC culture with coronavirus spike peptide pools or control peptides (ViraFEST assay). CD4+ T cells that had been cultured provided DNA sequenced with the Oncomine TCR Beta short-read assay. Via MiXCR, TCRdb re-called the PCR reads, giving one row per CDR3 protein. The data contain 15,000 or so distinct CDR3 sequences, 40% to 65% of them seen just once; the ten biggest clones take up about 18%. Their specific antigens are unknown. The sample consisted of CD4+ T cells from blood, cultured in vitro, taken about 7 months after SARS-CoV-2 vaccination. All receptors derive from a human donor who had recovered from COVID-19.

For the CDR3, the DNA is TGTGCCAGCAGTTTAAAGGGGGGGCAGCCCCAGCATTTT. This encodes CASSLKGGQPQHF. The V and J genes are TRBV12-3 or TRBV12-4 and TRBJ1-5; TRBD1 is a possible D gene (6 bases). Trimming removed 2 bases from V and 7 bases from J, with 9 bases in between. This CDR3 region has 13 residues.

The CDR3 here is CSARDDRGETQYF. CDR3 DNA sequence: TGCAGTGCTAGAGATGACAGGGGAGAGACCCAGTACTTC. The rearrangement uses TRBV20-1 and TRBJ2-5; 8 positions agree with TRBD1. Losses at the gene ends were 0 bases for V and 4 bases for J; bases not matched to a gene: 1. The CDR3 totals 13 residues. Germline CDR1 is DFQATT and CDR2 is SNEGSKA (reference sequence).

This clonotype was found once. The chain uses TRBV6-2 or TRBV6-3 and TRBJ1-1; 9 nucleotides line up with TRBD1. Germline CDR1 MNHEY, CDR2 SVGEGT. CDR3 length: 15 amino acids. The trim removed 6 bases at V and 1 base at J, leaving 6 bases unmatched. The CDR3 DNA is TGTGCCAGCAGCGACCTGGACAGGGGGAACACTGAAGCTTTCTTT. Residues: CASSDLDRGNTEAFF.

Judged by abundance, this clonotype is medium-sized. The chain recombines TRBV7-9 with TRBJ1-1; no clear D. V lost 3 bases to trimming and J lost 1 base, with 6 bases between them. This CDR3 is built from 13 residues. The germline V gene has CDR1 SEHNR and CDR2 FQNEAQ (reference sequence). CDR3 residues: CASSLGWNTEAFF. The CDR3, as DNA: TGTGCCAGCAGCTTGGGATGGAACACTGAAGCTTTCTTT.

This clonotype came up a few times. This chain uses TRBV19 with TRBJ1-1; perhaps TRBD1 as D (5 bases). Trimming removed 0 bases at V and 4 bases at J, with 9 bases between. The CDR3 covers 14 residues. From germline, CDR1 is LNHDA and CDR2 SQIVND (reference sequence). The CDR3: CASSIEGEGTEAFF. CDR3 bases: TGTGCCAGTAGTATAGAAGGGGAGGGCACTGAAGCTTTCTTT.

This clonotype was counted a few times. The rearrangement joins TRBV7-9 to TRBJ1-6; D unresolved. The CDR3 runs 13 residues. Germline CDR1 reads SEHNR; CDR2 reads FQNEAQ (reference sequence). V gave up 6 bases and J gave up 8 bases, with 11 bases separating them. CDR3 amino acids: CASRPVGDSPLHF. Written as DNA, the CDR3 is TGTGCCAGCAGGCCAGTGGGAGATTCACCCCTCCACTTT. The full variable domain, in which reference TRBV7-9 and TRBJ1-6 provide the parts outside the CDR3, is DTGVSQNPRHKITKRGQNVTFRCDPISEHNRLYWYRQTLGQGPEFLTYFQNEAQLEKSRLLSDRFSAERPKGSFSTLEIQRTEQGDSAMYLCASRPVGDSPLHFGNGTRLTVT.

With respect to this clonotype: Lacking the conserved final phenylalanine or tryptophan, this CDR3 likely reflects a read error. The J gene is TRBJ2-5, the V gene TRBV15; tentative D call: TRBD1 (5 bases). The germline V gene encodes CDR1 LNHNV and CDR2 YYDKDF (reference sequence). The V end lost 3 bases, the J end lost 7 bases, and 18 bases lay between the germline ends. The CDR3 sequence is 15 residues long. The CDR3 sequence is CATSRSRTNHGTQYL. The CDR3 nucleotides are TGTGCCACCAGCAGGTCGCGGACAAACCACGGGACCCAGTACTTA.

The chain combines TRBV20-1 with TRBJ1-2; D remains ambiguous. This CDR3 is 12 amino acids long. Per germline, CDR1 DFQATT and CDR2 SNEGSKA (reference sequence). V was shortened by 6 bases and J by 2 bases, with 10 bases between the two germline ends. The CDR3 protein is CSARAGNYGYTF. DNA of the CDR3: TGCAGTGCAAGGGCCGGGAACTATGGCTACACCTTC.

This rearrangement joins TRBV2 to TRBJ2-1, with 11 bases fitting TRBD1. This CDR3 is 14 amino acids long. CDR1 and CDR2 (germline): SNHLY, FYNNEI. J lost 7 bases, V lost 4 bases, and 3 bases had no gene match. The CDR3 reads CASSGDRGINEQFF. CDR3 nucleotides: TGTGCCAGCAGTGGGGACAGGGGGATTAATGAGCAGTTCTTC.

The CDR3 coding sequence is TGTGCCAGCTCATTCGCCGGGACTGACAATGAGCAGTTCTTC. Its protein is CASSFAGTDNEQFF. The V call is TRBV18, the J call TRBJ2-1; perhaps TRBD2 as D (6 bases). V was shortened by 5 bases and J by 5 bases, with 13 bases between the two germline ends. Germline V gene lookup returns CDR1 KGHSH and CDR2 LQKENI. CDR3 size: 14 residues.

The chain recombines TRBV20-1 with TRBJ2-3; D is possibly TRBD2 (7 bases). CDR1 is DFQATT, CDR2 SNEGSKA, per germline (reference sequence). The CDR3 covers 14 residues. The V end was cut by 6 bases, the J end by 0 bases, with 13 bases between. CDR3 region: CSAWGGASTDTQYF. The CDR3 coding sequence is TGCAGTGCCTGGGGGGGGGCGAGCACAGATACGCAGTATTTT.

This chain uses TRBV5-4 with TRBJ1-1; D remains unclear. This CDR3 region has 15 residues. V lost 3 bases to trimming and J lost 0 bases, with 12 bases between them. Germline CDR1 SGHNT, CDR2 YYREEE (reference sequence). The CDR3 DNA is TGTGCCAGCAGCTCGATAGAGAGGCTGAACACTGAAGCTTTCTTT. Amino acids: CASSSIERLNTEAFF.

The rearrangement uses TRBV19 and TRBJ1-2; 9 bases match TRBD1. The germline V gene encodes CDR1 LNHDA and CDR2 SQIVND (reference sequence). The CDR3 spans 14 residues. The ends lost 5 bases at V and 1 base at J; junction bases unmatched: 2. Written as DNA, the CDR3 is TGTGCCAGTAGTCCGGGACAGGGTAACTATGGCTACACCTTC. Protein: CASSPGQGNYGYTF.

The rearrangement uses TRBV20-1 and TRBJ2-3; D is perhaps TRBD1 or TRBD2 (5 bases each). Germline V gives CDR1 DFQATT, CDR2 SNEGSKA (reference sequence). This CDR3 is 14 amino acids long. The V end lost 4 bases, the J end lost 4 bases, and 15 bases lay between the germline ends. This CDR3 is CSAIYGARADTQYF. In nucleotides, the CDR3 is TGCAGTGCTATCTACGGGGCGAGGGCAGATACGCAGTATTTT.

This rearrangement joins TRBV20-1 to TRBJ2-7, with D uncertain. Trimming shortened V by 7 bases and J by 4 bases, and 8 bases separated the two germline ends. Per germline, CDR1 DFQATT and CDR2 SNEGSKA (reference sequence). The CDR3 length is 10 residues. For the CDR3, the DNA is TGCAGTGTAGGCGGTTACGAGCAGTACTTC. It specifies CSVGGYEQYF.

Here the CDR3 reads CSASGLAGFPQYF. In nucleotides, the CDR3 is TGCAGTGCTAGCGGGCTAGCCGGGTTCCCGCAGTATTTT. This chain links TRBV20-1 with TRBJ2-3; D may be TRBD2 (5 bases). The CDR3 consists of 13 residues. Germline CDR1 DFQATT, CDR2 SNEGSKA (reference sequence). V lost 3 bases to trimming and J lost 10 bases, with 17 bases between them.

V is TRBV21-1 and J is TRBJ2-7. TRBV21-1 is marked as a pseudogene. There are 15 residues in the CDR3. Here the CDR3 DNA reads TGTGCCAGCAGCACCCATAGTGGGACCTCCTACGAGCAGTACTTC. Translation: CASSTHSGTSYEQYF.

J is TRBJ1-5 and V is TRBV10-3; perhaps TRBD1 as D (5 bases). From germline, CDR1 is ENHRY and CDR2 SYGVKD. Trimming cost V 10 bases and J 6 bases, with 19 bases left between them. The CDR3 consists of 14 residues. The CDR3 spells CATTRDPSGQPQHF. As DNA, the CDR3 is TGTGCCACTACACGGGACCCCTCGGGTCAGCCCCAGCATTTT.

This clonotype was observed a few times. The J gene is TRBJ2-5, the V gene TRBV7-2, with a tentative D call TRBD2 (5 bases). V was pared by 5 bases and J by 5 bases, with 12 bases between. This CDR3 comprises 13 residues. Germline CDR1 reads SGHTA; CDR2 reads FQGNSA. This chain's CDR3 is CASSRGLGETQYF. CDR3 DNA sequence: TGTGCCAGCAGCCGCGGACTTGGGGAGACCCAGTACTTC.

The rearrangement joins TRBV6-1 to TRBJ2-7; TRBD2 aligns across 11 bases. V gave up 7 bases and J gave up 5 bases; unmatched junction bases: 19. This CDR3 has 18 amino acids. Germline values: CDR1 MNHNS, CDR2 SASEGT. CDR3 residues: CASKTTSGSWLRSNEQYF. The CDR3 DNA reads as TGTGCCAGCAAGACTACTAGCGGGAGTTGGTTGCGGTCTAACGAGCAGTACTTC.

This clonotype appeared a few times. The rearrangement joins TRBV7-9 to TRBJ2-5, with D hard to call. In germline, CDR1 is SEHNR, CDR2 FQNEAQ (reference sequence). This CDR3 region has 13 residues. V dropped 8 bases and J dropped 9 bases, with 19 bases sitting between them. The CDR3: CASSVAGSGAQYF. CDR3 DNA: TGTGCCAGCTCGGTTGCCGGATCAGGTGCCCAGTACTTC.

This clonotype was picked up a small number of times. This chain links TRBV20-1 with TRBJ2-5; D call uncertain. Deletions cut 7 bases from V and 7 bases from J, with 16 bases between. Germline CDR1 reads DFQATT; CDR2 reads SNEGSKA (reference sequence). CDR3 size: 12 residues. Here the CDR3 DNA reads TGCAGTGTAGTAGCTAGGGTTGGGACCCAGTACTTC. Its protein product is CSVVARVGTQYF.

V is TRBV6-5 and J is TRBJ2-5, with D possibly being TRBD2 (6 bases). Trimming shortened V by 2 bases and J by 1 base, and 17 bases separated the two germline ends. Germline V gives CDR1 MNHEY, CDR2 SVGAGI. The CDR3 runs to 17 residues. The CDR3 DNA sequence: TGTGCCAGCAGTTACACCGGGAGCGGCTCATTCCAAGAGACCCAGTACTTC. Amino acid sequence: CASSYTGSGSFQETQYF.

The chain is built from TRBV6-1 and TRBJ1-5, with TRBD1 matching 7 bases. The CDR3 is made up of 15 amino acids. Germline CDR1 is MNHNS and CDR2 is SASEGT. The V segment lost 7 bases and the J segment 3 bases; nucleotides outside the gene matches: 9. Here the CDR3 DNA reads TGTGCCAGCACCCCGATGACAGGGAACAATCAGCCCCAGCATTTT. The encoded protein is CASTPMTGNNQPQHF.

The chain combines TRBV10-3 with TRBJ2-7; TRBD2 aligns across 10 bases. J lost 0 bases, V lost 6 bases, and 2 bases had no gene match. CDR3 length equals 14 residues. Germline V gene sequence: CDR1 ENHRY, CDR2 SYGVKD. The CDR3 loop is CAIRGLAASYEQYF. The CDR3 DNA sequence: TGTGCCATCAGAGGACTAGCGGCCTCCTACGAGCAGTACTTC.

The chain combines TRBV7-9 with TRBJ2-7; D is unresolved. Germline CDR1 is SEHNR and CDR2 is FQNEAQ (reference sequence). Trimming shortened V by 5 bases and J by 2 bases, and 7 bases separated the two germline ends. CDR3 length equals 12 residues. CDR3 amino acids: CASSRMTYEQYF. In DNA, the CDR3 is TGTGCCAGCAGCCGGATGACCTACGAGCAGTACTTC. The full variable domain, its missing parts supplied by reference TRBV7-9 and TRBJ2-7, is DTGVSQNPRHKITKRGQNVTFRCDPISEHNRLYWYRQTLGQGPEFLTYFQNEAQLEKSRLLSDRFSAERPKGSFSTLEIQRTEQGDSAMYLCASSRMTYEQYFGPGTRLTVT.

This clonotype was counted a single time. The V call is TRBV28, the J call TRBJ2-7, with 8 bases aligning to TRBD2. This CDR3 region has 14 residues. Trimming at V came to 5 bases and at J to 3 bases, leaving 6 bases not matched to a gene. Germline V gives CDR1 MDHEN, CDR2 SYDVKM. CDR3 protein: CASSSGRGGYEQYF. CDR3 nucleotide sequence: TGTGCCAGCAGTAGCGGGAGAGGAGGCTACGAGCAGTACTTC.